The rows below give T cell receptor beta chains drawn from one sample of a study of cytomegalovirus exposure and HLA in healthy donors. Here immunoSEQ multiplex PCR was the method, and the copy in TCRdb shows in-frame clones only, minus some. The sample yields about 190,000 clones, about 80% seen once. Material: PBMCs. The source is a man aged 40-49 years in good health and CMV-seropositive. The CDR3 runs from the conserved cysteine through the conserved F or W. The order of the fields is J gene, D gene, V gene, CDR3 DNA, CDR3 protein. The D gene is left open where the match is weak.

j_gene: TRBJ2-7; d_gene: NA; v_gene: TRBV2; CDR3nt: TGTGCCAGCAGCCAAAAAGCCAGGCAATATGCCGAGCAGTACTTC; CDR3aa: CASSQKARQYAEQYF
j_gene: TRBJ2-5; d_gene: TRBD2; v_gene: TRBV7-2; CDR3nt: TGTGCCAGCAGCACTAGCGGGAGTTTGTCTAGGGAGACCCAGTACTTC; CDR3aa: CASSTSGSLSRETQYF
j_gene: TRBJ2-3; d_gene: TRBD2; v_gene: TRBV7-7; CDR3nt: TGTGCCAGCAGCATTAGCGGGGGCGCGGAAGATACGCAGTATTTT; CDR3aa: CASSISGGAEDTQYF
j_gene: TRBJ1-1; d_gene: TRBD1; v_gene: TRBV7-9; CDR3nt: TGTGCCAGCACCCGGCCCGGGACAGGGGCCCTGAACACTGAAGCTTTCTTT; CDR3aa: CASTRPGTGALNTEAFF
j_gene: TRBJ2-3; d_gene: TRBD2; v_gene: TRBV7-3; CDR3nt: TGTGCCAGCAGCTCTGGAGCGGGAGAAACAGATACGCAGTATTTT; CDR3aa: CASSSGAGETDTQYF
j_gene: TRBJ1-5; d_gene: NA; v_gene: TRBV6-1; CDR3nt: TGTGCCAGCAGTGTACTTCCCACGAGCAATCAGCCCCAGCATTTT; CDR3aa: CASSVLPTSNQPQHF
j_gene: TRBJ2-7; d_gene: NA; v_gene: TRBV25-1; CDR3nt: TGTGCCACCGAGGAGGGGGCAAGGTACGAGCAGTACTTC; CDR3aa: CATEEGARYEQYF
j_gene: TRBJ2-2; d_gene: TRBD2; v_gene: TRBV5-1; CDR3nt: TGCGCCAGCAGCGACGGCGGGGGAGCGAACACCGGGGAGCTGTTTTTT; CDR3aa: CASSDGGGANTGELFF
j_gene: TRBJ1-2; d_gene: NA; v_gene: TRBV7-8; CDR3nt: TGTGCCAGCAGCTTAGTGGGCAGGGATGGCTACACCTTC; CDR3aa: CASSLVGRDGYTF
j_gene: TRBJ1-1; d_gene: TRBD1; v_gene: TRBV19; CDR3nt: TGTGCCACTGACAGGGGGCCGGTCACTGAAGCTTTCTTT; CDR3aa: CATDRGPVTEAFF
j_gene: TRBJ1-5; d_gene: NA; v_gene: TRBV6-5; CDR3nt: TGTGCCAGCAGTGGCAGCGGGAGAAACAATCAGCCCCAGCATTTT; CDR3aa: CASSGSGRNNQPQHF
j_gene: TRBJ2-7; d_gene: TRBD2; v_gene: TRBV7-9; CDR3nt: TGTGCCAGCAGCTCTCGGACTAGCGGGGCTACTTCCTCCTACGAGCAGTACTTC; CDR3aa: CASSSRTSGATSSYEQYF
j_gene: TRBJ2-1; d_gene: TRBD2; v_gene: TRBV28; CDR3nt: TGTGCCAGCAGTTCCCGGGCTAGCGGGGGGAACAATGAGCAGTTCTTC; CDR3aa: CASSSRASGGNNEQFF
j_gene: TRBJ1-2; d_gene: NA; v_gene: TRBV10-3; CDR3nt: TGTGCCATCAGTGTAACGGGAGGCTACGGCTACACCTTC; CDR3aa: CAISVTGGYGYTF
j_gene: TRBJ2-7; d_gene: NA; v_gene: TRBV15; CDR3nt: TGTGCCACCAGCAGAGATCGGTTAGCGGAGCGCTCCTACGAGCAGTACTTC; CDR3aa: CATSRDRLAERSYEQYF
j_gene: TRBJ2-3; d_gene: TRBD2; v_gene: TRBV5-6; CDR3nt: TGTGCCAGCAGCTGGACTAGCGGTGCAGATACGCAGTATTTT; CDR3aa: CASSWTSGADTQYF